The clone carrying this TCR beta chain was counted between two and nine times. The target antigen is unknown. Data came from immunoSEQ multiplex PCR; TCRdb stores just in-frame clones and leaves some out. The sample lists 130,000 to 150,000 clones, 80% to 95% seen once, with roughly 2.9% in the top ten. This specimen comes from a study of T cell responses to AZD1222 COVID-19 vaccine. Study-wide points: AZD1222 recipients seropositive at baseline numbered only six or seven. Distributed over spike, vaccine-associated CD4 TCRs predominated at 160-218 and 743-854. Among spike-specific TCRs, nearly half reportedly target unmutated variant regions. Spike-specific TCRs gained breadth and depth after people received two AZD1222 doses.

This CDR3 has 14 amino acids. The V gene's germline CDR1 is MRHNA and CDR2 SNTAGT. Between the trimmed V and J ends, which lost 4 bases and 5 bases, there was a span of 14 bases. This sequence originates from an adult in good health. This specimen was peripheral blood, taken on day 0 of MenACWY control vaccination. V usage is TRBV6-4 and J usage is TRBJ1-1; D uncertain. The chain's CDR3 is CASSAEYSGTEAFF. The CDR3 DNA reads TGTGCCAGCAGTGCCGAGTACTCTGGTACTGAAGCTTTCTTT.